Below, 21 T cell receptor beta chains from the same sample are listed, as sequenced in a study of control samples from healthy donors and cancer patients. Here immunoSEQ multiplex PCR was the method, and the copy in TCRdb shows in-frame clones only, minus some. The data show fewer than 70,000 clones, roughly 84% seen once. Material: PBMCs. The receptors originated from a woman aged 45-60 years with lung cancer.

The genes are TRBV4-3 and TRBJ2-7; D possibly corresponds to TRBD2 (6 bases). V lost 0 bases and J lost 1, with 10 bases in between. Germline loops: CDR1 LGHNA, CDR2 YSLEER. This CDR3 comprises 15 residues. The CDR3 nucleotides read TGCGCCAGCAGCCAAGATCGCGGGGCTTCCTACGAGCAGTACTTC. It specifies CASSQDRGASYEQYF.

The chain links TRBV27 to TRBJ1-3, with unresolved D. CDR3 size: 17 residues. V lost 5 bases, J lost 0 bases, and 17 bases lay in between. Germline CDR1 is MNHEY and CDR2 is SMNVEV (reference sequence). CDR3 loop: CASSQAPPDFSGNTIYF. In DNA, the CDR3 is TGTGCCAGCAGTCAGGCGCCCCCGGACTTCTCTGGAAACACCATATATTTT.

The chain joins TRBV19 to TRBJ1-1; D uncertain. Germline values: CDR1 LNHDA, CDR2 SQIVND (reference sequence). The CDR3 totals 14 residues. Trimming took off 5 bases at V and 1 base at J, with 11 bases between the two ends. CDR3 DNA sequence: TGTGCCAGTAGTCAAGGAGGCGCGAACACTGAAGCTTTCTTT. Protein product: CASSQGGANTEAFF.

This clone has only a few counts. The J gene is TRBJ1-3, the V gene TRBV20-1; D unclear. Trimming took 4 bases from V and 0 from J, leaving 10 bases between them. The germline V gene has CDR1 DFQATT and CDR2 SNEGSKA (reference sequence). This CDR3 contains 14 residues. CDR3 nucleotides: TGCAGTGCTACTGACGGACGCTCTGGAAACACCATATATTTT. Translated, it gives CSATDGRSGNTIYF.

The genes are TRBV19 and TRBJ2-2; 10 bases match TRBD2. This CDR3 is 16 amino acids long. Germline CDR1 is LNHDA and CDR2 is SQIVND (reference sequence). Losses at the gene ends were 4 bases for V and 1 base for J; bases not matched to a gene: 3. DNA for the CDR3: TGTGCCAGTAGTACAATAGCGGGGGGGAACACCGGGGAGCTGTTTTTT. Its translation is CASSTIAGGNTGELFF. The entire variable domain, with the rest obtained from reference TRBV19 and TRBJ2-2, is as follows: DGGITQSPKYLFRKEGQNVTLSCEQNLNHDAMYWYRQDPGQGLRLIYYSQIVNDFQKGDIAEGYSVSREKKESFPLTVTSAQKNPTAFYLCASSTIAGGNTGELFFGEGSRLTVL.

The rearrangement uses TRBV28 and TRBJ1-2; 12 nucleotides match TRBD1. The V and J ends lost 3 bases and 4 bases, in that order; junction bases with no gene match: 3. The CDR3 extends over 15 amino acids. From germline, CDR1 is MDHEN and CDR2 SYDVKM. The CDR3 protein is CASSLGQGAFYGYTF. CDR3 DNA sequence: TGTGCCAGCAGTTTGGGACAGGGGGCGTTCTATGGCTACACCTTC.

The table lists this clone with a count of one. The V call is TRBV6-5, the J call TRBJ1-2, with no clear D. In germline, CDR1 is MNHEY, CDR2 SVGAGI. Deletions cut 6 bases from V and 2 bases from J, with 13 bases between. CDR3 length: 14 amino acids. CDR3: CASSTRMANYGYTF. DNA for the CDR3: TGTGCCAGCAGCACCCGGATGGCGAACTATGGCTACACCTTC.

V is TRBV19 and J is TRBJ1-1; D gene uncertain. CDR3 length equals 12 residues. Looked up from germline, CDR1 is LNHDA and CDR2 is SQIVND (reference sequence). CDR3 sequence: CVTEGVNTEAFF. The DNA of the CDR3 is TGTGTAACGGAGGGAGTGAACACTGAAGCTTTCTTT.

The chain uses TRBV5-1 and TRBJ1-3, with D tentatively TRBD1 (5 bases). Germline V lookup: CDR1 SGHRS, CDR2 YFSETQ. The length of the CDR3 is 16 residues. Trimming took off 3 bases at V and 2 bases at J, with 15 bases between the two ends. The CDR3 sequence is CASSSIQGGTGNTIYF. The CDR3 DNA sequence: TGCGCCAGCAGCTCAATTCAGGGTGGCACTGGAAACACCATATATTTT.

With regard to this clone: This sample also contains other DNA sequences that code for the same CDR3. J is TRBJ2-2 and V is TRBV19, with D hard to call. The germline V and J ends were trimmed by 2 bases and 5 bases, with 3 bases remaining between them. Germline V CDR1 and CDR2: LNHDA, SQIVND (reference sequence). This CDR3 is built from 12 residues. Here the CDR3 reads CASSIRTGELFF. The CDR3 DNA follows: TGTGCCAGTAGTATAAGGACCGGGGAGCTGTTTTTT.

The chain links TRBV11-2 to TRBJ2-1; TRBD2 aligns across 10 bases. Looked up from germline, CDR1 is SGHAT and CDR2 is FQNNGV. The length of the CDR3 is 17 residues. V trimming: 6 bases; J trimming: 2 bases; junction bases outside the gene matches: 10. The CDR3 DNA follows: TGTGCCAGCAGGTCCCCACTAGCGGGGCAGACCTACAATGAGCAGTTCTTC. Translating gives CASRSPLAGQTYNEQFF. The full variable domain, rest sourced from reference TRBV11-2 and TRBJ2-1, is EAGVAQSPRYKIIEKRQSVAFWCNPISGHATLYWYQQILGQGPKLLIQFQNNGVVDDSQLPKDRFSAERLKGVDSTLKIQPAKLEDSAVYLCASRSPLAGQTYNEQFFGPGTRLTVL.

This chain connects TRBV5-6 to TRBJ1-1, with D perhaps TRBD1 (5 bases). CDR1 is SGHDT and CDR2 is YYEEEE in the germline V gene. V lost 4 bases to trimming and J lost 0 bases, with 10 bases between them. The CDR3 is 14 amino acids. DNA for the CDR3: TGTGCCAGCAGCATCGGGGCCATGAACACTGAAGCTTTCTTT. It translates to CASSIGAMNTEAFF.

The rearrangement joins TRBV28 to TRBJ2-7; D is possibly TRBD1 (6 bases). Deletions cut 5 bases from V and 4 bases from J, with 15 bases between. From germline, CDR1 is MDHEN and CDR2 SYDVKM. CDR3 length: 14 amino acids. The CDR3 sequence is CASSAPGTPYEQYF. DNA for the CDR3: TGTGCCAGCAGTGCCCCCGGGACACCATACGAGCAGTACTTC.

The chain carries TRBV10-3 and TRBJ1-5; D is unresolved. The CDR3 length is 13 residues. V gave up 11 bases and J gave up 0 bases, with 11 bases separating them. Per the germline V gene, CDR1 is ENHRY and CDR2 is SYGVKD. The CDR3 region has the DNA TGTGCCTCTGGAGAGTATAGCAATCAGCCCCAGCATTTT. Protein: CASGEYSNQPQHF.

The rearrangement joins TRBV29-1 to TRBJ1-1; no clear D gene. This CDR3 has 13 amino acids. Deletions cut 3 bases from V and 4 bases from J, with 12 bases between. From germline, CDR1 is SQVTM and CDR2 ANQGSEA. In nucleotides, the CDR3 is TGCAGCGTTGAGGCCGGGATGATCACTGAAGCTTTCTTT. It translates to CSVEAGMITEAFF.

The genes are TRBV7-6 and TRBJ1-3; perhaps TRBD1 as D (6 bases). The V end lost 4 bases, the J end lost 4 bases, and 8 bases lay between the germline ends. The CDR3 runs 13 residues. Germline CDR1 SGHVS, CDR2 FNYEAQ. The DNA for the CDR3 is TGTGCCAGCAGCTCGGGGGCAGGAAACACCATATATTTT. It encodes CASSSGAGNTIYF.

The V and J genes are TRBV11-2 and TRBJ2-7, with D possibly being TRBD1 (6 bases). The CDR3 runs 14 residues. Germline V lookup: CDR1 SGHAT, CDR2 FQNNGV. Trimming cost V 3 bases and J 1 base, with 10 bases left between them. The CDR3 region is CASSFLGASYEQYF. Here the CDR3 DNA reads TGTGCCAGCAGCTTTTTGGGGGCATCCTACGAGCAGTACTTC.

The chain carries TRBV9 and TRBJ1-5; 9 bases are shared with TRBD1. CDR1 and CDR2 (germline): SGDLS, YYNGEE. This CDR3 comprises 15 residues. V lost 4 bases, J lost 4 bases, and 6 bases stayed unmatched. CDR3 nucleotide sequence: TGTGCCAGCAGCAGTGGACAGGGGAGGAATCAGCCCCAGCATTTT. This codes for CASSSGQGRNQPQHF. Full variable domain (remainder filled in from reference TRBV9 and TRBJ1-5): DSGVTQTPKHLITATGQRVTLRCSPRSGDLSVYWYQQSLDQGLQFLIQYYNGEERAKGNILERFSAQQFPDLHSELNLSSLELGDSALYFCASSSGQGRNQPQHFGDGTRLSIL.

The gene calls are TRBV7-2 and TRBJ1-1; 9 bases match TRBD1. The CDR3 has 16 amino acids. Trimming at V came to 6 bases and at J to 1 base, leaving 9 bases not matched to a gene. CDR1 is SGHTA and CDR2 is FQGNSA in the germline V gene. In DNA, the CDR3 is TGTGCCAGCAGTCCACAGGGGGCCGGATGGAACACTGAAGCTTTCTTT. This translates into CASSPQGAGWNTEAFF.

This rearrangement joins TRBV28 to TRBJ2-2; TRBD1 matches 7 bases. Germline CDR1 MDHEN, CDR2 SYDVKM. This CDR3 region has 14 residues. J gave up 3 bases and V 5 bases, and 3 bases lay outside the gene matches. As DNA, the CDR3 is TGTGCCAGCAGTGGACAGGTGGACACCGGGGAGCTGTTTTTT. Amino acid sequence: CASSGQVDTGELFF. Full variable domain (rest looked up from reference TRBV28 and TRBJ2-2): DVKVTQSSRYLVKRTGEKVFLECVQDMDHENMFWYRQDPGLGLRLIYFSYDVKMKEKGDIPEGYSVSREKKERFSLILESASTNQTSMYLCASSGQVDTGELFFGEGSRLTVL.

A word on this clone: Other DNA variants within this sample encode the same CDR3. The gene calls are TRBV28 and TRBJ2-2; the match to TRBD2 covers 11 bases. J lost 6 bases, V lost 3 bases, and 6 bases had no gene match. This CDR3 comprises 16 residues. Germline CDR1 MDHEN, CDR2 SYDVKM. CDR3: CASSFGLAGGPGELFF. The DNA of the CDR3 is TGTGCCAGCAGTTTCGGTCTAGCGGGGGGTCCCGGGGAGCTGTTTTTT.